This passage covers 32 T cell receptor beta chains from one sample sequenced in a study of T cell responses to AZD1222 COVID-19 vaccine. Generated by immunoSEQ multiplex PCR, the TCRdb table keeps only in-frame clones and is missing some. The sample holds fewer than 150,000 clones, about nine tenths seen once. The material sequenced was peripheral blood, taken on day 0 of AZD1222 vaccination. The origin of the receptors is an adult in good health.

The count of this clone is one. The V call is TRBV7-8, the J call TRBJ1-2, with TRBD1 as a possible D gene (5 bases). The V end was cut by 4 bases, the J end by 7 bases, with 16 bases between. Germline values: CDR1 SGHVS, CDR2 FQNEAQ. The CDR3 has 14 amino acids. CDR3 region: CASSSIGGVGGYTF. The CDR3 nucleotides are TGTGCCAGCAGCTCGATCGGAGGGGTCGGTGGCTACACCTTC.

The chain couples TRBV3-1 (or the pseudogene TRBV3-2) to TRBJ2-1, with D possibly TRBD2 on 6 matching bases. The CDR3 totals 16 residues. Per the germline V gene, CDR1 is LGHDT and CDR2 is YNNKEL (reference sequence). The V gene lost 4 bases and the J gene lost 4 bases, with 17 bases spanning the gap. The CDR3: CASSPRFSGPYNEQFF. CDR3 coding DNA: TGTGCCAGCAGCCCTCGATTCAGCGGGCCGTACAATGAGCAGTTCTTC.

The V gene is TRBV12-3 or TRBV12-4, the J gene TRBJ1-2; D possibly corresponds to TRBD1 (5 bases). V lost 4 bases, J lost 8 bases, and 14 bases lay in between. This CDR3 contains 13 residues. The CDR3 here is CASSSSAGLGYTF. The DNA of the CDR3 is TGTGCCAGCAGTTCCAGCGCAGGGTTAGGCTACACCTTC.

This clone was seen more than once but under ten times. This chain joins TRBV7-2 and TRBJ1-5; 7 bases line up with TRBD1. From germline, CDR1 is SGHTA and CDR2 FQGNSA. This CDR3 has 13 residues. Losses at the gene ends were 5 bases for V and 10 bases for J; bases not matched to a gene: 8. CDR3 DNA: TGTGCCAGCAGCCTTCGTTGGGACAGTCCCCAGCATTTT. Residues: CASSLRWDSPQHF.

The chain uses TRBV15 and TRBJ2-7; D may be TRBD1 (5 bases). The CDR3 runs 14 residues. The V gene's germline CDR1 is LNHNV and CDR2 YYDKDF (reference sequence). The V end lost 5 bases, the J end lost 1 base, and 12 bases lay between the germline ends. The CDR3 nucleotides are TGTGCCACCAGCGTCCGAAAGGGGTCCTACGAGCAGTACTTC. Translating it yields CATSVRKGSYEQYF.

This clone was detected a few times. This chain joins TRBV7-2 and TRBJ1-6, with 10 nucleotides matching TRBD1. V gave up 8 bases and J gave up 8 bases; unmatched junction bases: 12. In germline, CDR1 is SGHTA, CDR2 FQGNSA. The CDR3 covers 16 residues. CDR3 in amino acids: CASGERQGAIDSPLHF. The DNA for the CDR3 is TGTGCCAGCGGGGAGAGACAGGGGGCTATTGATTCACCCCTCCACTTT.

The V call is TRBV7-6, the J call TRBJ1-3; the D is unclear. This CDR3 region has 15 residues. Trimming pared 1 base from V and 2 bases from J, leaving 9 bases between. Germline values: CDR1 SGHVS, CDR2 FNYEAQ. As DNA, the CDR3 is TGTGCCAGCAGCTTAGAACGAGACGCTGGAAACACCATATATTTT. Translating gives CASSLERDAGNTIYF.

This CDR3 reads CASSLEIRGASRDTQYF. CDR3 bases: TGTGCCAGCAGCTTAGAGATCCGCGGGGCCTCACGGGATACGCAGTATTTT. The chain has TRBV7-2 and TRBJ2-3, with a weak D call TRBD2 (6 bases). The CDR3 has 17 residues. Germline V gives CDR1 SGHTA, CDR2 FQGNSA. V gave up 1 base and J gave up 6 bases, with 20 bases separating them.

The chain recombines TRBV18 with TRBJ2-5; D unresolved. Germline loops: CDR1 KGHSH, CDR2 LQKENI. With 5 bases removed from V and 5 bases from J, the gap between germline ends came to 15 bases. This CDR3 region has 14 residues. The CDR3 bases are TGTGCCAGCTCAACGAGCAACCCCGGGGAGACCCAGTACTTC. Encoded protein: CASSTSNPGETQYF.

The chain has TRBV9 and TRBJ2-2, with TRBD2 as a possible D gene (6 bases). V dropped 4 bases and J dropped 3 bases, with 13 bases sitting between them. This CDR3 comprises 15 residues. Germline V CDR1 and CDR2: SGDLS, YYNGEE. In nucleotides, the CDR3 is TGTGCCAGCAGCAACATGGAGGGGTACACCGGGGAGCTGTTTTTT. Translation gives CASSNMEGYTGELFF.

The chain recombines TRBV6-1 with TRBJ2-7; D might be TRBD1 or TRBD2, each matching 5 bases. Trimming stripped 2 bases from V and 4 bases from J, with 12 bases between. CDR3 length equals 14 residues. CDR1 MNHNS and CDR2 SASEGT come from the germline V gene. The DNA of the CDR3 is TGTGCCAGCAGTGAACTTGGGACGTTATACGAGCAGTACTTC. Amino acid sequence: CASSELGTLYEQYF.

This sequence joins TRBV6-2 or TRBV6-3 and TRBJ1-1; possible D gene TRBD1, 5 bases. Trimming took off 6 bases at V and 5 bases at J, with 13 bases between the two ends. Germline V CDR1 and CDR2: MNHEY, SVGEGT. This CDR3 region has 13 residues. CDR3 loop: CASSIGVRTEAFF. The CDR3 coding sequence is TGTGCCAGCAGCATAGGGGTTAGGACTGAAGCTTTCTTT.

V gene TRBV5-1 combines with J gene TRBJ1-2; D is possibly TRBD1 (6 bases). CDR1 is SGHRS and CDR2 is YFSETQ in the germline V gene. The V end was cut by 1 base, the J end by 8 bases, with 21 bases between. This CDR3 comprises 16 residues. As DNA, the CDR3 is TGCGCCAGCAGCTTGCCCCACGACAGGACAGACGGCGGCTACACCTTC. It translates to CASSLPHDRTDGGYTF.

The chain has TRBV25-1 and TRBJ2-3; TRBD2 is a possible D gene (5 bases). V lost 3 bases, J lost 0 bases, and 10 bases lay in between. This CDR3 has 15 residues. Germline V gene sequence: CDR1 MGHDK, CDR2 SYGVNS. The CDR3 loop is CASSDPGTSTDTQYF. The CDR3 coding sequence is TGTGCCAGCAGTGACCCGGGAACTAGCACAGATACGCAGTATTTT.

The chain joins TRBV6-5 to TRBJ1-5; possibly TRBD1 for D (5 bases). The CDR3 runs to 15 residues. Germline-derived CDR1 and CDR2 are MNHEY and SVGAGI. V lost 7 bases, J lost 0 bases, and 13 bases lay in between. The CDR3 region is CASKRGDYSNQPQHF. CDR3 coding DNA: TGTGCCAGCAAGAGAGGGGACTATAGCAATCAGCCCCAGCATTTT.

The V and J genes are TRBV4-3 and TRBJ1-1; 9 bases line up with TRBD1. V trimming: 3 bases; J trimming: 4 bases; junction bases outside the gene matches: 12. Germline V CDR1 and CDR2: LGHNA, YSLEER. The CDR3 spans 17 residues. The CDR3 nucleotides are TGCGCCAGCAGCCACCACAGGGGGCGCGTTCGGGGCACTGAAGCTTTCTTT. Protein: CASSHHRGRVRGTEAFF.

The rearrangement links TRBV19 to TRBJ2-3; D not resolved. Trimming took 7 bases from V and 5 from J, leaving 16 bases between them. There are 14 residues in the CDR3. Per germline, CDR1 LNHDA and CDR2 SQIVND (reference sequence). The CDR3 region has the DNA TGTGCCAGTACCGACAAGGGAACGGGAGATACGCAGTATTTT. Residues: CASTDKGTGDTQYF.

The chain employs TRBV5-4 and TRBJ2-2; 14 bases align to TRBD2. Per the germline V gene, CDR1 is SGHNT and CDR2 is YYREEE (reference sequence). Germline trimming cut 4 bases from V and 1 base from J; bases unmatched to any gene: 6. This CDR3 spans 18 amino acids. The CDR3 protein is CASSTGLAGALNTGELFF. The CDR3 DNA is TGTGCCAGCAGCACGGGACTAGCGGGGGCCCTGAACACCGGGGAGCTGTTTTTT.

The CDR3 DNA follows: TGTGCCAGCAGTTACCTCCGTTCGGGGGGCTATGGCTACACCTTC. The encoded protein is CASSYLRSGGYGYTF. The chain links TRBV6-5 to TRBJ1-2; weak D call: TRBD1 (5 bases). CDR1 MNHEY and CDR2 SVGAGI come from the germline V gene. This CDR3 spans 15 amino acids. Trimming shortened V by 2 bases and J by 4 bases, and 14 bases separated the two germline ends.

The chain recombines TRBV7-6 with TRBJ1-4; 10 nucleotides agree with TRBD1. The CDR3 spans 18 residues. V shed 0 bases, J shed 5 bases, and the junction held 9 bases outside the gene matches. CDR1 is SGHVS, CDR2 FNYEAQ, per germline. Written as DNA, the CDR3 is TGTGCCAGCAGCTTAGCGCCCAAAGGACAGGGGGGAAATGAAAAACTGTTTTTT. It specifies CASSLAPKGQGGNEKLFF. The full variable domain, completed using reference TRBV7-6 and TRBJ1-4, is GAGVSQSPRYKVTKRGQDVALRCDPISGHVSLYWYRQALGQGPEFLTYFNYEAQQDKSGLPNDRFSAERPEGSISTLTIQRTEQRDSAMYRCASSLAPKGQGGNEKLFFGSGTQLSVL.

The chain is built from TRBV18 and TRBJ1-3, with TRBD1 as a possible D gene (5 bases). This CDR3 is 16 amino acids long. Between the trimmed V and J ends, which lost 4 bases and 4 bases, there was a span of 17 bases. Germline CDR1 KGHSH, CDR2 LQKENI. CDR3 sequence (DNA): TGTGCCAGCTCACGCGCCGCCGATACAGGAGGAAACACCATATATTTT. It encodes CASSRAADTGGNTIYF. Full variable domain (missing parts from reference TRBV18 and TRBJ1-3): NAGVMQNPRHLVRRRGQEARLRCSPMKGHSHVYWYRQLPEEGLKFMVYLQKENIIDESGMPKERFSAEFPKEGPSILRIQQVVRGDSAAYFCASSRAADTGGNTIYFGEGSWLTVV.

The chain recombines TRBV3-1 (or the pseudogene TRBV3-2) with TRBJ1-1; no reliable D call. Trimming took 6 bases from V and 4 from J, leaving 15 bases between them. The CDR3 covers 14 residues. Germline CDR1 reads LGHDT; CDR2 reads YNNKEL (reference sequence). DNA for the CDR3: TGTGCCAGCAGTTTAACGGGTTCTGGCACTGAAGCTTTCTTT. Its protein product is CASSLTGSGTEAFF.

V and J are TRBV7-2 and TRBJ2-3; D possibly matches TRBD1 or TRBD2 (5 bases each). V lost 5 bases and J lost 4, with 10 bases in between. Germline CDR1 SGHTA, CDR2 FQGNSA. This CDR3 contains 13 residues. The CDR3, as DNA: TGTGCCAGCAGCCGGGTGGGGGCAGATACGCAGTATTTT. Amino acids: CASSRVGADTQYF. Filled out from reference TRBV7-2 and TRBJ2-3, the complete variable domain reads GAGVSQSPSNKVTEKGKDVELRCDPISGHTALYWYRQSLGQGLEFLIYFQGNSAPDKSGLPSDRFSAERTGGSVSTLTIQRTQQEDSAVYLCASSRVGADTQYFGPGTRLTVL.

Written as DNA, the CDR3 is TGCGCCAGCAGCCTGAGCGAGAGCTCCTATAATTCACCCCTCCACTTT. It specifies CASSLSESSYNSPLHF. The chain recombines TRBV4-1 with TRBJ1-6; D ambiguous. The CDR3 is 16 amino acids. V lost 4 bases, J lost 0 bases, and 10 bases lay in between. Germline loops: CDR1 MGHRA, CDR2 YSYEKL.

About this clone: The sample contains more than one DNA sequence encoding this CDR3. J is TRBJ1-2 and V is TRBV28; 8 bases map to TRBD1. With V trimmed by 7 bases and J by 1 base, 2 bases remained unmatched. CDR1 MDHEN and CDR2 SYDVKM come from the germline V gene. The CDR3 consists of 13 residues. CDR3 bases: TGTGCCAGCATCGACAGGGGTAACTATGGCTACACCTTC. Translated: CASIDRGNYGYTF.

The chain has TRBV27 and TRBJ2-7; D is undetermined. The germline V gene encodes CDR1 MNHEY and CDR2 SMNVEV (reference sequence). This CDR3 has 14 amino acids. The V end lost 3 bases, the J end lost 3 bases, and 12 bases lay between the germline ends. DNA of the CDR3: TGTGCCAGCAGTTTGGGATTCCGACACTACGAGCAGTACTTC. It codes for CASSLGFRHYEQYF.

The V and J genes are TRBV3-1 (or the pseudogene TRBV3-2) and TRBJ2-5; no clear D. The ends were cut back, 4 bases at V and 5 bases at J, with 5 bases in the middle. CDR1 and CDR2 (germline): LGHDT, YNNKEL (reference sequence). The CDR3 totals 11 residues. CDR3 bases: TGTGCCAGCAGCCCGCTTGAGACCCAGTACTTC. It is translated as CASSPLETQYF.

The rearrangement uses TRBV27 and TRBJ1-4; no firm D call. Germline V gene data show CDR1 as MNHEY and CDR2 as SMNVEV (reference sequence). Deletions cut 0 bases from V and 0 bases from J, with 20 bases between. CDR3 length: 20 amino acids. The chain's CDR3 is CASSLSYGGLAGATNEKLFF. The CDR3 region has the DNA TGTGCCAGCAGTTTATCCTACGGTGGACTCGCTGGCGCAACTAATGAAAAACTGTTTTTT.

The chain joins TRBV27 to TRBJ1-1; perhaps TRBD1 as D (6 bases). CDR3 size: 14 residues. Germline CDR1 MNHEY, CDR2 SMNVEV (reference sequence). V shed 3 bases and J shed 4 bases, with 12 bases lying between them. The CDR3 region is CASSFQGYGTEAFF. CDR3 sequence (DNA): TGTGCCAGCAGTTTCCAGGGGTACGGCACTGAAGCTTTCTTT.

This chain uses TRBV4-1 with TRBJ2-1; TRBD2 agrees at 7 bases. Germline CDR1 MGHRA, CDR2 YSYEKL. This CDR3 is built from 15 residues. The trim removed 3 bases at V and 1 base at J, leaving 3 bases unmatched. The CDR3 DNA sequence: TGCGCCAGCAGCCAGCTACTAGCGTCCTACAATGAGCAGTTCTTC. It specifies CASSQLLASYNEQFF.

This clone has more than one count but fewer than ten. This sequence joins TRBV30 and TRBJ1-4; D not certain. The CDR3 length is 14 residues. V lost 1 base, J lost 2 bases, and 8 bases lay in between. Germline assignment: CDR1 GTSNPN and CDR2 SVGIG (reference sequence). Here the CDR3 reads CAWSAGGTNEKLFF. The CDR3 DNA follows: TGTGCCTGGAGTGCTGGCGGTACTAATGAAAAACTGTTTTTT.

This clone was picked up a small number of times. V gene TRBV27 combines with J gene TRBJ1-5; 8 positions match TRBD1. The CDR3 has 14 amino acids. Trimming at V came to 5 bases and at J to 6 bases, leaving 6 bases not matched to a gene. The germline V gene encodes CDR1 MNHEY and CDR2 SMNVEV (reference sequence). This chain's CDR3 is CASSPRTGLQPQHF. In DNA, the CDR3 is TGTGCCAGCAGTCCCCGGACAGGGCTTCAGCCCCAGCATTTT.